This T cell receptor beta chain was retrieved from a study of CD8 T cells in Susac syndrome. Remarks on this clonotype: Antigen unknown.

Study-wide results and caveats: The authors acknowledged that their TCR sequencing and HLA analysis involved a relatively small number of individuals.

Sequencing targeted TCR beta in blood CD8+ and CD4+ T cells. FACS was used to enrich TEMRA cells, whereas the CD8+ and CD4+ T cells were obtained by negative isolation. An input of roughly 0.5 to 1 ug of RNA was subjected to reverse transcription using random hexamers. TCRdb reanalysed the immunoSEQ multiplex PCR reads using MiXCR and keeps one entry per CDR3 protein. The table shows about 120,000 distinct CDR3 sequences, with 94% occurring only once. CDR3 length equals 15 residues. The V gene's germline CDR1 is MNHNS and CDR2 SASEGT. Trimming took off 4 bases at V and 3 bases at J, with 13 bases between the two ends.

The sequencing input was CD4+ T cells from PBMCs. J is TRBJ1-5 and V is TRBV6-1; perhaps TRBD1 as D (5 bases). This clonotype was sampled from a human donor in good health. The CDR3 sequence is CASSVIRDPNQPQHF. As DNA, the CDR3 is TGTGCCAGCAGTGTTATCCGGGACCCCAATCAGCCCCAGCATTTT.